A single TCR beta chain is shown here with its context. Its antigen is unknown. The junction departs from germline at one end; a sequencing error may be responsible. No patient had received any treatment before thyroid surgery. Patient clinical samples collected from about 2012 to 2019 were retrospectively analysed using T-cell receptor beta sequencing. Library preparation used PCR. TCRdb lists the instrument as Illumina HiSeq 4000. High-throughput sequencing was used to profile the CDR3 region of the TCR beta-chain in every patient. The original methods were these. A classifier to discriminate distant-metastatic papillary thyroid cancer patients was built from CDR3 differences across clinicopathological groups. The Shannon index was used to measure repertoire diversity, and the Morisita-Horn index was used to measure how similar tumor and blood repertoires were. TCRdb reanalyzed the raw reads on its own, using fastp at Q25 for trimming and MiXCR for clone calling, and kept in-frame beta chains. TCRdb's processing, not the study's, gives the V and J calls here. The sample records about 11,000 clones, roughly two fifths of which are singletons. Together, the top ten hold about 16% of the sample.

These data originate in a study of metastatic and nonmetastatic thyroid tumors (dated by TCRdb to the early 2020s). About the study as a whole: For patients with malignant and with benign thyroid disease, the researchers compared repertoires between peripheral blood samples and tumor or nodule tissue samples. Points the paper makes about the study in general: In both blood and tumor samples, TCR beta diversity was reported to be significantly higher in malignant tumors than in benign nodules.

Reading from cysteine to phenylalanine, the CDR3 counts 15 amino acids. The sequence is cut down to CDR3 DNA, 45 bases in frame from base 1. Via the germline V gene, CDR1 is MDHEN and CDR2 SYDVKM. The rearranged segments are TRBV28 and TRBJ2-5; 10 central bases correspond to TRBD2. Sequencing was carried out using tumor tissue. The TCR was taken from a female donor with papillary thyroid cancer or a benign thyroid nodule (not recorded which). Some clones in this sample may be carry-over from other donors' samples. The DNA reads as follows: TGTGCCAGCAGTACCCTAGCGGGGGATCAAGAGGCCCAGTACTTC. Translated, this gives CASSTLAGDQEAQYF.